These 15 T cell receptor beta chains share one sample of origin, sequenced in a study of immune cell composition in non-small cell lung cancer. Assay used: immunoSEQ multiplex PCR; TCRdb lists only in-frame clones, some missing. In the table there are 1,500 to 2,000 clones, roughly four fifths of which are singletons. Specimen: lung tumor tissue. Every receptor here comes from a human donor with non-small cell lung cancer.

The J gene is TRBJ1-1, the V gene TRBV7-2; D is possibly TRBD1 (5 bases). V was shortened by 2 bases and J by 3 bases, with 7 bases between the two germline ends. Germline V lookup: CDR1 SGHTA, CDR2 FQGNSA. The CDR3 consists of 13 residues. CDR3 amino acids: CASSLFRDTEAFF. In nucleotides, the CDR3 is TGTGCCAGCAGCTTATTCAGGGACACTGAAGCTTTCTTT.

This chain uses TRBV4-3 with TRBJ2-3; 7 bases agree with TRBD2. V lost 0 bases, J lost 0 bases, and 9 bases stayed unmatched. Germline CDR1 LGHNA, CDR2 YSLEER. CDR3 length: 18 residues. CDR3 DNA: TGCGCCAGCAGCCAAGATCTGTTCGGGGGAGGGAGCACAGATACGCAGTATTTT. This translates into CASSQDLFGGGSTDTQYF.

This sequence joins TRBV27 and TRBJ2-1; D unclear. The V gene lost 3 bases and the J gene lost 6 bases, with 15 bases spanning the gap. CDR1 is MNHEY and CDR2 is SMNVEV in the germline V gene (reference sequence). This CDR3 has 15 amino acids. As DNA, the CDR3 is TGTGCCAGCAGTTTGGCCTTCCGGGTTTTCAATGAGCAGTTCTTC. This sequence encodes CASSLAFRVFNEQFF.

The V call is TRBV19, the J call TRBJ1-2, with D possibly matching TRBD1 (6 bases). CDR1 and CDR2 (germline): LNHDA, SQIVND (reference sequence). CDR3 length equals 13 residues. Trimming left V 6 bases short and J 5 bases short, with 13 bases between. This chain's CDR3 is CASSALQGYGYTF. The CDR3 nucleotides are TGTGCCAGTAGCGCTTTACAGGGATATGGCTACACCTTC.

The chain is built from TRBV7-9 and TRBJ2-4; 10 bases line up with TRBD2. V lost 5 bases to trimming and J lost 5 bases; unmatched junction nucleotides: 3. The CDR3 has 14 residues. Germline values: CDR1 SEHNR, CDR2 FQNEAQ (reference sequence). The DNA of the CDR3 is TGTGCCAGCAGCCCTAGCGGGAGTGAAAACATTCAGTACTTC. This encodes CASSPSGSENIQYF.

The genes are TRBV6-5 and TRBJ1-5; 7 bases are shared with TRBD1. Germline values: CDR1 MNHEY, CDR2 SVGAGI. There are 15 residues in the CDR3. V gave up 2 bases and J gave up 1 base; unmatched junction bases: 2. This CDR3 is CASSYIGGSNQPQHF. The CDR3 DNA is TGTGCCAGCAGTTACATAGGGGGCAGCAATCAGCCCCAGCATTTT.

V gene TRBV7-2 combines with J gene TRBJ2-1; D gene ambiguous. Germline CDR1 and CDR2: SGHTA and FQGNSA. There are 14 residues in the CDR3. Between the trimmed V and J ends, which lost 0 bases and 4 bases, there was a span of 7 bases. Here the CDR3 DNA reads TGTGCCAGCAGCTTAGCCCAGGCATACAATGAGCAGTTCTTC. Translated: CASSLAQAYNEQFF.

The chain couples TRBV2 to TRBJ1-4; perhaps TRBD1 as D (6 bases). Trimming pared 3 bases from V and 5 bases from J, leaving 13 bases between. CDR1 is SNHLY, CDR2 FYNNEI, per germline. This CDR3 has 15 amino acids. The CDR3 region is CASSEGAGRNEKLFF. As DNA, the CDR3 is TGTGCCAGCAGTGAGGGGGCAGGGAGAAATGAAAAACTGTTTTTT.

The CDR3 bases are TGCGCCAGCAGCCCAGGGGAACTGATTCTCTCCTACGAGCAGTACTTC. It specifies CASSPGELILSYEQYF. The chain joins TRBV5-1 to TRBJ2-7; D possibly corresponds to TRBD1 (6 bases). The CDR3 has 16 amino acids. Germline V gene sequence: CDR1 SGHRS, CDR2 YFSETQ. The V and J ends lost 4 bases and 0 bases respectively, with 17 bases between them.

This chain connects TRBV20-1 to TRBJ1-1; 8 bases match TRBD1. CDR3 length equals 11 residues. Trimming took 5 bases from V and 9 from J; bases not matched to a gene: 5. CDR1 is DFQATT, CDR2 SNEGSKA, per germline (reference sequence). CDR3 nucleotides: TGCAGTGCTGTGACAGGGGCTAAAGCTTTCTTT. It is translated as CSAVTGAKAFF.

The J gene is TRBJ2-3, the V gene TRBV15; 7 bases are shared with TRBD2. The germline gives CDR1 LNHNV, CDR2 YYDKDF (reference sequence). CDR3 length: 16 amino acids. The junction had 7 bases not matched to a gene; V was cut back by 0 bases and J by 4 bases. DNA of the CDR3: TGTGCCACCAGCAGAGATCGCGGCGGGAGAGCAGATACGCAGTATTTT. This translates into CATSRDRGGRADTQYF.

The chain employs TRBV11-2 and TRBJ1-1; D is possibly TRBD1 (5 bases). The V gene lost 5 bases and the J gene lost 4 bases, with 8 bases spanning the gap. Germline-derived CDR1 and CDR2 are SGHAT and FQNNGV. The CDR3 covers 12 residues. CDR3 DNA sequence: TGTGCCAGCAGCAGGGGTGGCACTGAAGCTTTCTTT. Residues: CASSRGGTEAFF.

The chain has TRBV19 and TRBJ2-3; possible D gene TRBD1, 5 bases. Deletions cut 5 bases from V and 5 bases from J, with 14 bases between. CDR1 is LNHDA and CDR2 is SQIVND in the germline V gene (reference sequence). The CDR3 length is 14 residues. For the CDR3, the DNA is TGTGCCAGTAGTTCTACGGGTAGGGGAGATACGCAGTATTTT. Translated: CASSSTGRGDTQYF.

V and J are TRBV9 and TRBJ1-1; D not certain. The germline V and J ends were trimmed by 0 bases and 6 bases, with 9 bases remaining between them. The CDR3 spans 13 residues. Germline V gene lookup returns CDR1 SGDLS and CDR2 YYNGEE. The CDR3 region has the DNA TGTGCCAGCAGCGTAGGAACCGGGTCTGAAGCTTTCTTT. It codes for CASSVGTGSEAFF.

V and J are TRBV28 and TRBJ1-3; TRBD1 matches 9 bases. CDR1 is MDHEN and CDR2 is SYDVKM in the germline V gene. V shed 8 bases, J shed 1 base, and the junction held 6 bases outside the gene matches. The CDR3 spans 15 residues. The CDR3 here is CASGGQGISGNTIYF. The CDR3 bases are TGTGCCAGCGGCGGACAGGGGATTTCTGGAAACACCATATATTTT.